This entry lists 5 T cell receptor beta chains sequenced from one sample in a study of blood T cell repertoires in COVID-19. Using immunoSEQ multiplex PCR, the repertoire was profiled, and TCRdb retains in-frame clones only, with some absent. The top ten clones hold roughly 8.6% of a sample with hundreds of thousands of clones, under 90% of them seen once. Sample: peripheral blood. The source is a human donor in a cohort sampled during active COVID-19.

The chain links TRBV18 to TRBJ2-3; D is uncertain. The germline V and J ends were trimmed by 2 bases and 0 bases, with 12 bases remaining between them. This CDR3 spans 16 amino acids. Germline loops: CDR1 KGHSH, CDR2 LQKENI. The CDR3 nucleotides read TGTGCCAGCTCACCAAAAGCGACCCGTAGCACAGATACGCAGTATTTT. Translating it yields CASSPKATRSTDTQYF.

The rearrangement links TRBV11-2 to TRBJ2-1; 8 bases are a match to TRBD1. Germline V gives CDR1 SGHAT, CDR2 FQNNGV. J lost 0 bases, V lost 3 bases, and 1 base had no gene match. The CDR3 has 15 amino acids. The chain's CDR3 is CASSFTGGSYNEQFF. The CDR3 DNA reads TGTGCCAGCAGCTTTACAGGGGGCTCCTACAATGAGCAGTTCTTC. The entire variable domain, with the rest obtained from reference TRBV11-2 and TRBJ2-1, is as follows: EAGVAQSPRYKIIEKRQSVAFWCNPISGHATLYWYQQILGQGPKLLIQFQNNGVVDDSQLPKDRFSAERLKGVDSTLKIQPAKLEDSAVYLCASSFTGGSYNEQFFGPGTRLTVL.

The chain combines TRBV19 with TRBJ1-2; 9 bases map to TRBD1. CDR3 size: 12 residues. CDR1 is LNHDA and CDR2 is SQIVND in the germline V gene (reference sequence). Germline trimming cut 8 bases from V and 5 bases from J; bases unmatched to any gene: 3. The CDR3 is CASRGQGYGYTF. The CDR3 DNA reads as TGTGCCAGTCGTGGACAGGGGTATGGCTACACCTTC.

This chain uses TRBV5-1 with TRBJ2-5; a weak D match, TRBD1 (6 bases). The V and J ends lost 4 bases and 1 base respectively, with 14 bases between them. The germline CDR1 and CDR2 sequences are SGHRS and YFSETQ. The CDR3 is 15 residues long. The CDR3 region has the DNA TGCGCCAGCAGCCCCAGCCTAGGGGGCCAAGAGACCCAGTACTTC. Its translation is CASSPSLGGQETQYF.

The chain carries TRBV5-4 and TRBJ2-1, with 10 bases that match TRBD2. The CDR3 is 16 amino acids. J gave up 1 base and V 4 bases, and 5 bases lay outside the gene matches. The germline V gene has CDR1 SGHNT and CDR2 YYREEE (reference sequence). The CDR3 spells CASSPLTSGSYNEQFF. In nucleotides, the CDR3 is TGTGCCAGCAGCCCCCTGACTAGCGGGTCCTACAATGAGCAGTTCTTC.